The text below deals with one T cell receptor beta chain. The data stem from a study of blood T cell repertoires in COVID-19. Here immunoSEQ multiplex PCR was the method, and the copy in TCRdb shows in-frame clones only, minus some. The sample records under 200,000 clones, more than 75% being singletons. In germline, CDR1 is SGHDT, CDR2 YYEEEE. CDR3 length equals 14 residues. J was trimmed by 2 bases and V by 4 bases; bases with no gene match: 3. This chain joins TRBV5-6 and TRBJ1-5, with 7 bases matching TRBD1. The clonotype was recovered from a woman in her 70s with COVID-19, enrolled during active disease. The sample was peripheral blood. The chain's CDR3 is CASSRGQGNQPQHF. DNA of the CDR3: TGTGCCAGCAGCAGAGGACAGGGCAATCAGCCCCAGCATTTT.